The T cell receptor beta chain under discussion was sequenced for a study of technical replicates of blood from several donors. The CDR3 loop spans 17 amino acids. Trimming shortened V by 0 bases and J by 0 bases, and 12 bases separated the two germline ends. Germline V gene data show CDR1 as KGHSH and CDR2 as LQKENI. TCRdb keeps only in-frame clones here, not all; method: immunoSEQ multiplex PCR. The top ten clones hold about 0.38% of a sample with approximately 77,000 clones, roughly 94% of them seen once. The receptor was derived from a human donor in good health. This chain connects TRBV18 to TRBJ1-3, with D perhaps TRBD1 (6 bases). What was sequenced was T cells isolated from PBMCs. The CDR3 is CASSPPINRASGNTIYF. CDR3 nucleotides: TGTGCCAGCTCACCACCGATCAACAGGGCCTCTGGAAACACCATATATTTT.